The 32 T cell receptor beta chains below all came from one sample that was sequenced in a study of spatial heterogeneity in lung cancer. One entry per CDR3 protein, called by TCRdb with MiXCR from the 5' RACE reads. The sample includes about 9,600 distinct CDR3 sequences, roughly an eighth of them seen just once. Their specific antigens are unknown. Study conclusions and caveats: Tumors with more nonsynonymous mutations had more expanded intratumoral alpha and beta TCRs.

Time point of the sample: sample taken at primary tumor resection. The sample here was lung tumor tissue, taken at surgery. All receptors derive from a male donor with early-stage non-small cell lung cancer.

This clonotype is categorized as medium-sized. The size of this beta chain means little, since it is a stray read in a library made for alpha chains. The J gene is TRBJ2-3, the V gene TRBV28; D may be TRBD2 (5 bases). The CDR3 spans 14 residues. CDR1 MDHEN and CDR2 SYDVKM come from the germline V gene. Trimming cost V 6 bases and J 0 bases, with 10 bases left between them. The CDR3 DNA reads TGTGCCAGCAGACCGGGGTATAGCACAGATACGCAGTATTTT. Residues: CASRPGYSTDTQYF.

Sample share makes this clonotype medium-sized. This beta chain lies outside the target of a library built for alpha chains; its clone size means little. The chain has TRBV2 and TRBJ1-2; D is uncertain. Looked up from germline, CDR1 is SNHLY and CDR2 is FYNNEI. V was pared by 4 bases and J by 3 bases, with 3 bases between. This CDR3 has 11 amino acids. The CDR3 bases are TGTGCCAGCAGTGTGGACTATGGCTACACCTTC. Amino acids: CASSVDYGYTF.

This clonotype was seen at least ten times. This beta chain is an off-target read within a library intended for alpha chains, so its frequency means little. This chain connects TRBV7-2 to TRBJ2-1, with 9 bases aligning to TRBD2. The V gene's germline CDR1 is SGHTA and CDR2 FQGNSA. V trimming: 6 bases; J trimming: 2 bases; junction bases outside the gene matches: 5. This CDR3 region has 15 residues. As DNA, the CDR3 is TGTGCCAGCAGAAGCGGACTAGCGACCTACAATGAGCAGTTCTTC. The encoded protein is CASRSGLATYNEQFF. Together with reference TRBV7-2 and TRBJ2-1, the CDR3 gives the full variable domain: GAGVSQSPSNKVTEKGKDVELRCDPISGHTALYWYRQSLGQGLEFLIYFQGNSAPDKSGLPSDRFSAERTGGSVSTLTIQRTQQEDSAVYLCASRSGLATYNEQFFGPGTRLTVL.

Ten or more counts support this clonotype. Since the library was made to target alpha chains, this beta chain is a stray read and its abundance is not meaningful. The rearrangement joins TRBV29-1 to TRBJ1-4, with D perhaps TRBD1 (5 bases). V lost 6 bases and J lost 9, with 11 bases in between. The V gene's germline CDR1 is SQVTM and CDR2 ANQGSEA. The CDR3 contains 11 residues. CDR3 sequence reads: CSVFTGQKLFF. CDR3 in DNA: TGCAGCGTCTTCACAGGACAAAAACTGTTTTTT.

This clonotype was observed a few times. This beta chain is an unintended read in a library built for alpha chains; its size means little. The J gene is TRBJ2-5, the V gene TRBV6-5; D call uncertain. The V end lost 6 bases, the J end lost 2 bases, and 10 bases lay between the germline ends. CDR3 length: 13 residues. Germline lookup yields CDR1 MNHEY and CDR2 SVGAGI. Here the CDR3 reads CASSEPAQETQYF. The CDR3 DNA sequence: TGTGCCAGCAGCGAACCTGCACAAGAGACCCAGTACTTC.

This clonotype was detected ten times or more. This beta chain is off target for a library built for alpha chains, so its abundance means little. The chain joins TRBV3-1 to TRBJ2-1; 12 bases are shared with TRBD2. The CDR3 has 17 amino acids. Trimming took 2 bases from V and 8 from J; bases not matched to a gene: 10. The germline V gene has CDR1 LGHDT and CDR2 YNNKEL (reference sequence). CDR3 bases: TGTGCCAGCAGCCAATTAAGGAGACTAGCGGGAGATGATGAGCAGTTCTTC. Protein product: CASSQLRRLAGDDEQFF.

This clonotype showed up many times. The library was built for alpha chains, so this beta chain is an off-target read and its size means little. V usage is TRBV5-6 and J usage is TRBJ2-7; no clear D gene. The V end was cut by 0 bases, the J end by 0 bases, with 4 bases between. The CDR3 contains 13 residues. The V gene's germline CDR1 is SGHDT and CDR2 YYEEEE. The CDR3 DNA sequence: TGTGCCAGCAGCTTGGGTTGCTCCTACGAGCAGTACTTC. Protein product: CASSLGCSYEQYF.

This clonotype was seen repeatedly, ten times or more. As an off-target read in a library built for alpha chains, this beta chain has a frequency of little significance. The V gene is TRBV29-1, the J gene TRBJ1-1; 12 nucleotides line up with TRBD1. This CDR3 contains 15 residues. Germline CDR1 reads SQVTM; CDR2 reads ANQGSEA. The junction had 2 bases not matched to a gene; V was cut back by 3 bases and J by 0 bases. CDR3: CSVDGTGGLNTEAFF. The CDR3, as DNA: TGCAGCGTTGACGGGACAGGGGGCTTGAACACTGAAGCTTTCTTT.

This clonotype rates as medium-sized. The library was prepared for alpha chains; this beta chain is a stray read, so its frequency means little. This chain joins TRBV2 and TRBJ1-2; possibly TRBD1 for D (5 bases). Trimming took 6 bases from V and 0 from J, leaving 14 bases between them. The V gene's germline CDR1 is SNHLY and CDR2 FYNNEI. The CDR3 has 15 residues. CDR3 nucleotide sequence: TGTGCCAGCAGGGACGGCGGGGCGCCTAACTATGGCTACACCTTC. Translating gives CASRDGGAPNYGYTF.

This clonotype was seen more than once but under ten times. For a library built for alpha chains, this beta chain is a stray read; little rests on its size. The chain joins TRBV20-1 to TRBJ2-7; D possibly matches TRBD1 or TRBD2 (5 bases each). Germline V gene sequence: CDR1 DFQATT, CDR2 SNEGSKA (reference sequence). CDR3 length: 14 residues. The V end was cut by 4 bases, the J end by 0 bases, with 13 bases between. CDR3 amino acids: CSAIRDAVSYEQYF. The CDR3 DNA is TGCAGTGCTATCCGGGACGCAGTCTCCTACGAGCAGTACTTC.

This clonotype was recorded at least ten times. This beta chain turned up in a library designed for alpha chains; as an off-target read, its abundance says little. The CDR3, as DNA: TGTGCCAGCAGTTTATCAAGAGGGGCGGGCTATGGCTACACCTTC. It translates to CASSLSRGAGYGYTF. The chain joins TRBV27 to TRBJ1-2, with a tentative D call TRBD1 (5 bases). V was pared by 0 bases and J by 4 bases, with 12 bases between. The CDR3 contains 15 residues. CDR1 and CDR2 (germline): MNHEY, SMNVEV (reference sequence).

This clonotype was detected ten times or more. Being off target in a library aimed at alpha chains, this beta chain has a size of little meaning. This chain connects TRBV7-2 to TRBJ1-3; tentative D call: TRBD1 (5 bases). The CDR3 is 15 residues long. The germline CDR1 and CDR2 sequences are SGHTA and FQGNSA. The V and J ends lost 0 bases and 0 bases respectively, with 6 bases between them. The DNA for the CDR3 is TGTGCCAGCAGCTTAGCGACAGACTCTGGAAACACCATATATTTT. Protein: CASSLATDSGNTIYF.

By its share, this clonotype is medium-sized (0.01 to 0.1%). This beta chain represents an off-target read in a library built for alpha chains; its size is of limited meaning. J is TRBJ2-2 and V is TRBV29-1; perhaps TRBD2 as D (5 bases). The V end lost 7 bases, the J end lost 4 bases, and 16 bases lay between the germline ends. CDR1 SQVTM and CDR2 ANQGSEA come from the germline V gene. The CDR3 loop spans 14 amino acids. CDR3 nucleotides: TGCAGCGCAAACCCGGGATCCGGCACCGGGGAGCTGTTTTTT. Translation gives CSANPGSGTGELFF.

This clonotype was recorded at least ten times. This beta chain came through as a stray read in a library set up for alpha chains, and its size says little. The chain couples TRBV2 to TRBJ2-6; D call uncertain. The CDR3 sequence is 14 residues long. V dropped 2 bases and J dropped 4 bases, with 6 bases sitting between them. Germline V gene lookup returns CDR1 SNHLY and CDR2 FYNNEI. The CDR3 sequence: CASSERAGANVLTF. CDR3 sequence (DNA): TGTGCCAGCAGTGAACGGGCGGGGGCCAACGTCCTGACTTTC.

This clonotype has a count of ten or more. The size of this beta chain means little, since it is a stray read in a library made for alpha chains. This rearrangement joins TRBV27 to TRBJ1-6, with 7 bases that match TRBD1. The CDR3 runs to 14 residues. With 4 bases clipped from V and 10 bases from J, the junction kept 7 bases outside the gene matches. Germline V gene sequence: CDR1 MNHEY, CDR2 SMNVEV (reference sequence). CDR3 region: CASSSRGYGSPLHF. In DNA form, the CDR3 reads TGTGCCAGCAGTTCCAGGGGGTACGGCTCACCCCTCCACTTT.

A word on this clonotype: The size of this beta chain means little, since it is a stray read in a library made for alpha chains. This chain uses TRBV4-1 with TRBJ1-5; tentative D call: TRBD1 (5 bases). This CDR3 contains 14 residues. The V end lost 0 bases, the J end lost 7 bases, and 10 bases lay between the germline ends. The germline V gene encodes CDR1 MGHRA and CDR2 YSYEKL. CDR3 loop: CASSQEWDGQPQHF. The CDR3 bases are TGCGCCAGCAGCCAAGAGTGGGACGGCCAGCCCCAGCATTTT.

In this sample, this clonotype turned up many times. A library prepared for alpha chains yielded this beta chain as an off-target read; its size is of little meaning. The rearrangement links TRBV13 to TRBJ2-2; 9 nucleotides line up with TRBD1. Germline V gene sequence: CDR1 PRHDT, CDR2 FYEKMQ (reference sequence). The CDR3 extends over 15 amino acids. J gave up 5 bases and V 5 bases, and 6 bases lay outside the gene matches. The CDR3 bases are TGTGCCAGCAGCAACCGGGACAGGGAGACCGGGGAGCTGTTTTTT. Its protein is CASSNRDRETGELFF.

The sample holds many counts of this clonotype. The library was prepared for alpha chains; this beta chain is a stray read, so its frequency means little. The chain couples TRBV20-1 to TRBJ2-5; TRBD1 aligns across 10 bases. The trim removed 6 bases at V and 4 bases at J, leaving 5 bases unmatched. In germline, CDR1 is DFQATT, CDR2 SNEGSKA (reference sequence). This CDR3 contains 13 residues. The CDR3 coding sequence is TGCAGTGCCACGGGGACAGGGGTAGAGACCCAGTACTTC. Translation gives CSATGTGVETQYF.

This clonotype was observed many times. This beta chain came through as a stray read in a library set up for alpha chains, and its size says little. The V gene is TRBV12-3 or TRBV12-4, the J gene TRBJ2-5; D gene ambiguous. Trimming removed 6 bases from V and 5 bases from J, with 16 bases in between. This CDR3 has 14 residues. The CDR3 region has the DNA TGTGCCAGCAGACCAAACTTGCTCGGGGAGACCCAGTACTTC. Translation: CASRPNLLGETQYF.

This clonotype was counted at least ten times. Since it is a stray read in a library aimed at alpha chains, this beta chain has a size that is not meaningful. This chain joins TRBV24-1 and TRBJ2-2, with D maybe TRBD1 (5 bases). The germline CDR1 and CDR2 sequences are KGHDR and SFDVKD. The V gene lost 3 bases and the J gene lost 4 bases, with 8 bases spanning the gap. The CDR3 has 14 amino acids. The DNA for the CDR3 is TGTGCCACCAGTGATGCAGGGCTCACCGGGGAGCTGTTTTTT. This codes for CATSDAGLTGELFF.

This clonotype is medium-sized (0.01 to 0.1%) in the sample. This beta chain appears as a stray read in a library generated for alpha chains; its size is not informative. The chain combines TRBV6-1 with TRBJ2-3, with D perhaps TRBD1 (5 bases). CDR1 is MNHNS and CDR2 is SASEGT in the germline V gene. Trimming pared 2 bases from V and 6 bases from J, leaving 15 bases between. The CDR3 has 15 residues. The CDR3 sequence is CASSELGQKGDTQYF. CDR3 in DNA: TGTGCCAGCAGTGAACTAGGGCAGAAGGGGGATACGCAGTATTTT.

A remark on this clonotype: This beta chain slipped into a library made for alpha chains as a stray read, so its size is not meaningful. The chain uses TRBV20-1 and TRBJ2-1; perhaps D is TRBD1 or TRBD2 (5 bases each). V lost 4 bases to trimming and J lost 8 bases, with 15 bases between them. This CDR3 comprises 13 residues. Germline-derived CDR1 and CDR2 are DFQATT and SNEGSKA (reference sequence). The CDR3 bases are TGCAGTGCTACGCCGGACTTAGGGGATGAGCAGTTCTTC. It encodes CSATPDLGDEQFF.

This clonotype was detected ten times or more. For a library built for alpha chains, this beta chain is a stray read; little rests on its size. V gene TRBV7-2 combines with J gene TRBJ2-5; 10 bases are shared with TRBD1. Germline CDR1 is SGHTA and CDR2 is FQGNSA. The CDR3 has 15 amino acids. The V and J ends lost 5 bases and 4 bases, in that order; junction bases with no gene match: 7. CDR3 nucleotides: TGTGCCAGCAGCAGCGGACAGGGGGTTGGAGAGACCCAGTACTTC. It codes for CASSSGQGVGETQYF.

To note about this clonotype: Found in a library prepared for alpha chains, this beta chain is an off-target read, and its abundance has little meaning. J is TRBJ1-1 and V is TRBV7-9, with TRBD1 as a possible D gene (6 bases). The CDR3 totals 13 residues. V was clipped by 3 bases and J by 4 bases, with 9 bases between them. CDR1 and CDR2 from the germline V gene are SEHNR and FQNEAQ (reference sequence). Written as DNA, the CDR3 is TGTGCCAGCAGCTTCGGACAGTCCACTGAAGCTTTCTTT. This sequence encodes CASSFGQSTEAFF.

By sample share, this clonotype is medium-sized (0.01 to 0.1%). This beta chain came through as a stray read in a library set up for alpha chains, and its size says little. This rearrangement joins TRBV6-5 to TRBJ1-1; no definite D call. Germline-derived CDR1 and CDR2 are MNHEY and SVGAGI. This CDR3 region has 13 residues. The V gene lost 8 bases and the J gene lost 8 bases, with 18 bases spanning the gap. The CDR3 DNA reads as TGTGCCAGCCGTTTGGACCCGCTTTTGGAAGCTTTCTTT. It codes for CASRLDPLLEAFF.

This clonotype was recorded at least ten times. This beta chain came through as a stray read in a library set up for alpha chains, and its size says little. This chain uses TRBV6-5 with TRBJ2-7; no clear D. Trimming removed 0 bases at V and 2 bases at J, with 8 bases between. Looked up from germline, CDR1 is MNHEY and CDR2 is SVGAGI. The CDR3 is 14 amino acids. The CDR3 DNA follows: TGTGCCAGCAGTTACTCTTCCGAAACCTACGAGCAGTACTTC. Protein sequence: CASSYSSETYEQYF.

Relative to its sample, this clonotype is medium-sized. The size of this beta chain means little, since it is a stray read in a library made for alpha chains. This chain joins TRBV5-1 and TRBJ2-6; 7 nucleotides align to TRBD1. Germline CDR1 reads SGHRS; CDR2 reads YFSETQ. J was trimmed by 2 bases and V by 0 bases; bases with no gene match: 2. This CDR3 spans 16 amino acids. This CDR3 is CASSLDRGAGANVLTF. Here the CDR3 DNA reads TGCGCCAGCAGCTTGGACAGGGGCGCTGGGGCCAACGTCCTGACTTTC.

The sample holds many counts of this clonotype. Within a library made for alpha chains, this beta chain is off target, and its count is uninformative. The chain combines TRBV3-1 with TRBJ2-1, with 8 bases that match TRBD2. Trimming cost V 2 bases and J 3 bases; bases outside gene matches: 3. The CDR3 length is 15 residues. CDR1 LGHDT and CDR2 YNNKEL come from the germline V gene (reference sequence). The CDR3 is CASSQSGSFYNEQFF. DNA of the CDR3: TGTGCCAGCAGCCAAAGCGGGAGTTTCTACAATGAGCAGTTCTTC.

To note about this clonotype: Found in a library prepared for alpha chains, this beta chain is an off-target read, and its abundance has little meaning. The chain combines TRBV7-2 with TRBJ2-1, with 9 bases fitting TRBD1. The CDR3 contains 15 residues. J gave up 3 bases and V 5 bases, and 5 bases lay outside the gene matches. Germline CDR1 is SGHTA and CDR2 is FQGNSA. The CDR3 nucleotides read TGTGCCAGCAGCGCGGACAGGGGTAACTACAATGAGCAGTTCTTC. It specifies CASSADRGNYNEQFF.

This clonotype was seen ten or more times. As an off-target read in a library built for alpha chains, this beta chain has a frequency of little significance. The chain carries TRBV12-3 or TRBV12-4 and TRBJ2-1, with a possible D match to TRBD2 (5 bases). Trimming shortened V by 6 bases and J by 0 bases, and 12 bases separated the two germline ends. The CDR3 length is 15 residues. The CDR3 sequence is CASRLAISSYNEQFF. The CDR3 coding sequence is TGTGCCAGCAGGCTAGCAATAAGCTCCTACAATGAGCAGTTCTTC.

There are many counts of this clonotype. This beta chain slipped into a library made for alpha chains as a stray read, so its size is not meaningful. J is TRBJ2-3 and V is TRBV5-4, with 13 bases aligning to TRBD2. This CDR3 has 17 amino acids. V was clipped by 4 bases and J by 1 base; unmatched bases: 6. Germline V gene lookup returns CDR1 SGHNT and CDR2 YYREEE (reference sequence). CDR3 region: CASSNLLAGGGTDTQYF. DNA of the CDR3: TGTGCCAGCAGCAACCTACTAGCGGGAGGGGGCACAGATACGCAGTATTTT. Combining the CDR3 with reference TRBV5-4 and TRBJ2-3 gives the whole variable domain ETGVTQSPTHLIKTRGQQVTLRCSSQSGHNTVSWYQQALGQGPQFIFQYYREEENGRGNFPPRFSGLQFPNYSSELNVNALELDDSALYLCASSNLLAGGGTDTQYFGPGTRLTVL.

This clonotype was seen ten or more times. Found in a library prepared for alpha chains, this beta chain is an off-target read, and its abundance has little meaning. The J gene is TRBJ2-2, the V gene TRBV9; D may be TRBD2 (6 bases). CDR3 size: 15 residues. Germline values: CDR1 SGDLS, CDR2 YYNGEE. The V gene lost 6 bases and the J gene lost 6 bases, with 18 bases spanning the gap. The CDR3 region has the DNA TGTGCCAGCAACGAAAATTGGCGGGATTCCGGGGAGCTGTTTTTT. Encoded protein: CASNENWRDSGELFF.